A selection of T cell receptor beta chains follows, all from one sample in a study of T cell responses to AZD1222 COVID-19 vaccine. Method: immunoSEQ multiplex PCR; TCRdb's copy keeps in-frame clones and lacks some. The sample has 150,000 to 180,000 clones; about 92% are singletons. This material consisted of peripheral blood, taken on day 0 of AZD1222 vaccination. These receptors came from an adult in good health. The CDR3 runs from the conserved cysteine through the conserved F or W. D genes are given only for firm matches. Clone size appears in some rows only: once, few, many, or a class for an expanded clone.

j_call v_call d_call clone_size cdr3_aa cdr3_nt
TRBJ1-2 TRBV6-5 - - CASSYSTVFDGYTF TGTGCCAGCAGTTACTCGACGGTTTTTGATGGCTACACCTTC
TRBJ2-7 TRBV2 - few CASSGQARHYEQYF TGTGCCAGCAGTGGACAGGCCAGGCACTACGAGCAGTACTTC
TRBJ1-5 TRBV19 TRBD1 - CASSLRTGGTNQPQHF TGTGCCAGTAGTCTTCGGACAGGGGGCACCAATCAGCCCCAGCATTTT
TRBJ1-1 TRBV27 - - CASSLRQGNTEAFF TGTGCCAGCAGTTTAAGGCAGGGTAACACTGAAGCTTTCTTT
TRBJ2-1 TRBV7-6 - - CASSGSGVGTNEQFF TGTGCCAGCAGCGGGTCCGGGGTGGGAACCAATGAGCAGTTCTTC
TRBJ1-1 TRBV5-6 - - CASSYSLLSRPNTEAFF TGTGCCAGCAGCTATTCATTATTAAGTCGGCCGAACACTGAAGCTTTCTTT
TRBJ2-7 TRBV3-1/TRBV3-2 - few CASSATASTTYEQYF TGTGCCAGCAGCGCAACAGCAAGCACTACCTACGAGCAGTACTTC
TRBJ1-2 TRBV5-1 TRBD1 - CASSSGTGGTIYGYTF TGCGCCAGCAGCTCCGGGACAGGGGGAACAATTTATGGCTACACCTTC
TRBJ1-2 TRBV4-1 - - CASSQSTLDSWFVYGYTF TGCGCCAGCAGCCAGTCTACCCTGGACAGCTGGTTCGTTTATGGCTACACCTTC
TRBJ1-1 TRBV5-1 - - CASSLIVSNTEAFF TGCGCCAGCAGCCTCATCGTGTCGAACACTGAAGCTTTCTTT
TRBJ1-4 TRBV19 - - CASKLGGAVSSEKLFF TGTGCCAGTAAATTGGGGGGGGCGGTTTCTAGTGAAAAACTGTTTTTT
TRBJ2-3 TRBV7-9 TRBD1 once CASSPLGGSDTDTQYF TGTGCCAGCAGCCCCCTAGGGGGCTCGGACACAGATACGCAGTATTTT
TRBJ1-2 TRBV7-6 TRBD1 - CASSPGQDFYGYTF TGTGCCAGCAGCCCGGGACAGGACTTCTATGGCTACACCTTC
TRBJ1-1 TRBV18 - - CASSPGMRDTEAFF TGTGCCAGCTCACCCGGAATGAGGGACACTGAAGCTTTCTTT
TRBJ2-1 TRBV20-1 - - CSAPQNEQFF TGCAGTGCTCCTCAAAATGAGCAGTTCTTC
TRBJ1-3 TRBV7-9 - - CASSLFSGNTGNTIYF TGTGCCAGCAGCTTATTCTCCGGAAATACTGGAAACACCATATATTTT
TRBJ1-1 TRBV30 - - CAWVRQDEAFF TGTGCCTGGGTCCGACAGGATGAAGCTTTCTTT
TRBJ2-1 TRBV10-3 - once CAISEYVNNEQFF TGTGCCATCAGTGAGTATGTCAACAATGAGCAGTTCTTC
TRBJ1-2 TRBV5-1 - - CASSSDRSPGYTF TGCGCCAGCAGCTCCGACCGAAGTCCAGGCTACACCTTC
TRBJ1-1 TRBV6-1 - - CASSEYTPRTEAFF TGTGCCAGCAGTGAGTACACCCCTAGAACTGAAGCTTTCTTT
TRBJ2-1 TRBV18 - - CASSPLRVNEQFF TGTGCCAGCTCACCCCTTCGGGTGAATGAGCAGTTCTTC
TRBJ2-7 TRBV5-5 TRBD1 - CASSTDRGSNEQYF TGTGCCAGCAGCACCGACAGGGGCTCTAACGAGCAGTACTTC
TRBJ1-2 TRBV12-3/TRBV12-4 TRBD1 - CASSFSQGAGTF TGTGCCAGCAGTTTCTCACAGGGGGCTGGCACCTTC
TRBJ2-3 TRBV7-2 - - CASSSANTQYF TGTGCCAGCAGCTCGGCTAATACGCAGTATTTT
TRBJ2-3 TRBV7-9 TRBD2 - CASSQRAGAGTDTQYF TGTGCCAGCAGCCAGCGGGCGGGAGCGGGCACAGATACGCAGTATTTT
TRBJ2-1 TRBV28 - - CASSSGPVSGEQFF TGTGCCAGCAGCTCGGGTCCTGTTAGCGGTGAGCAGTTCTTC
TRBJ2-7 TRBV29-1 TRBD1 - CSVKKGQSYEQYF TGCAGCGTCAAAAAGGGACAGAGCTACGAGCAGTACTTC
TRBJ2-7 TRBV19 - - CASSMRGATYEQYF TGTGCCAGTAGTATGAGGGGGGCAACCTACGAGCAGTACTTC
TRBJ1-2 TRBV29-1 - - CSVSGALNYGYTF TGCAGCGTTTCAGGGGCACTTAACTATGGCTACACCTTC
TRBJ1-3 TRBV6-5 - - CASSRSATSGNTIYF TGTGCCAGCTCCCGCAGCGCCACCTCTGGAAACACCATATATTTT
TRBJ1-5 TRBV19 TRBD1 - CASSIRGQGNQPQHF TGTGCCAGTAGTATAAGGGGGCAGGGCAATCAGCCCCAGCATTTT
TRBJ1-3 TRBV10-2 - - CASSWDSGNTIYF TGCGCCAGCAGTTGGGACTCTGGAAACACCATATATTTT
TRBJ1-2 TRBV7-6 - once CASSLGSAYDRLLGYGYTF TGTGCCAGCAGCTTAGGCTCCGCATACGACAGGCTCCTTGGCTATGGCTACACCTTC
TRBJ1-2 TRBV5-1 - - CASSPFGRGENYGYTF TGCGCCAGCAGCCCGTTTGGCCGAGGGGAGAACTATGGCTACACCTTC
TRBJ2-1 TRBV7-3 TRBD2 - CASSLSGGPYNEQFF TGTGCCAGCAGTCTCTCGGGGGGGCCCTACAATGAGCAGTTCTTC
TRBJ1-1 TRBV13 TRBD1 - CASSLGTGLNTEAFF TGTGCCAGCAGCTTGGGGACAGGGCTGAACACTGAAGCTTTCTTT
TRBJ2-1 TRBV14 - - CASSRINNEQFF TGTGCCAGCAGCCGGATAAACAATGAGCAGTTCTTC
TRBJ1-6 TRBV14 TRBD1 once CASSQGTGQYSPLHF TGTGCCAGCAGCCAAGGTACGGGACAGTATTCACCCCTCCACTTT
TRBJ2-4 TRBV4-3 TRBD1 - CASSPTGGANIQYF TGCGCCAGCAGCCCGACAGGGGGGGCGAACATTCAGTACTTC
TRBJ1-4 TRBV9 TRBD1 once CASSSWTGVNEKLFF TGTGCCAGCAGCTCTTGGACAGGGGTGAATGAAAAACTGTTTTTT
TRBJ1-5 TRBV19 TRBD1 - CASNLGGQGGNQPQHF TGTGCCAGTAATTTGGGCGGGCAGGGGGGCAATCAGCCCCAGCATTTT
TRBJ1-4 TRBV19 - - CASSIGDATGKLFF TGTGCCAGTAGTATAGGGGACGCTACCGGGAAACTGTTTTTT
TRBJ2-5 TRBV6-5 - - CASSYSGSGLETQYF TGTGCCAGCAGTTACTCAGGGTCCGGGTTAGAGACCCAGTACTTC
TRBJ1-2 TRBV10-1 - - CASSESRGYGYTF TGCGCCAGCAGTGAGTCAAGAGGGTATGGCTACACCTTC
TRBJ2-7 TRBV29-1 - - CSVTGSRYEQYF TGCAGCGTGACGGGGTCGCGCTACGAGCAGTACTTC
TRBJ1-1 TRBV4-1 - - CASSQLQTDSSKAFF TGCGCCAGCAGCCAGCTCCAAACGGACAGCTCAAAAGCTTTCTTT
TRBJ2-7 TRBV30 - - CAWSRGLLPEQYF TGTGCCTGGAGTCGGGGACTTCTCCCCGAGCAGTACTTC
TRBJ2-4 TRBV4-2 - once CASSQVLGRIAKNIQYF TGTGCCAGCAGCCAAGTCTTGGGCAGAATAGCCAAAAACATTCAGTACTTC
TRBJ2-1 TRBV5-1 TRBD2 - CASSLVSGRAEAYNEQFF TGCGCCAGCAGCTTGGTAAGCGGGAGGGCCGAGGCCTACAATGAGCAGTTCTTC
TRBJ2-3 TRBV7-3 - - CASSHPKEGDTDTQYF TGTGCCAGCAGCCATCCTAAGGAGGGGGATACAGATACGCAGTATTTT
TRBJ1-2 TRBV7-2 - few CASSFNRDGYGYTF TGTGCCAGCAGCTTCAACCGGGACGGCTATGGCTACACCTTC
TRBJ1-2 TRBV20-1 - - CSASQVHRGKGYTF TGCAGTGCTAGTCAGGTCCACCGCGGGAAGGGCTACACCTTC
TRBJ1-6 TRBV27 TRBD1 - CASSSTGEVYSPLHF TGTGCCAGCAGTTCGACAGGGGAGGTTTACTCACCCCTCCACTTT
TRBJ1-5 TRBV4-1 - - CASSQETVRNQPQHF TGCGCCAGCAGCCAAGAAACCGTCCGCAATCAGCCCCAGCATTTT
TRBJ1-2 TRBV7-2 - once CASSLASDTNYGYTF TGTGCCAGCAGCTTAGCCTCAGACACAAACTATGGCTACACCTTC
TRBJ2-3 TRBV7-2 TRBD2 - CASSPPGTSGTTQYF TGTGCCAGCAGCCCACCCGGGACTAGCGGGACTACGCAGTATTTT
TRBJ1-2 TRBV30 - few CAWTGNPNYGYTF TGTGCCTGGACCGGAAACCCTAACTATGGCTACACCTTC
TRBJ1-2 TRBV11-1 - - CASRQRPGAPYGYTF TGTGCCAGCCGCCAACGCCCGGGGGCCCCCTATGGCTACACCTTC
TRBJ1-6 TRBV5-1 - - CASSLAGHGNSPLHF TGCGCCAGCAGCTTGGCGGGGCACGGTAATTCACCCCTCCACTTT
TRBJ1-1 TRBV9 - - CASSVSFRDGLENTEAFF TGTGCCAGCAGCGTAAGTTTTCGGGATGGCTTGGAGAACACTGAAGCTTTCTTT